This T cell receptor (beta chain) was sequenced in a study of identical twins (TCRdb year 2016). The study in broad terms: The study deep-sequenced TCR alpha and beta repertoires from monozygotic twins, unrelated adults of various ages and cord blood to test whether fetal clonotypes persist. To rule out contamination, replicate twin experiments were performed at different times with different library preparation protocols.

The CDR3, cysteine through phenylalanine, is 18 amino acids long. Only the CDR3 part of the read is kept: 54 bases, read in frame from the first base. CDR1 and CDR2, per the germline V gene, are SGHAT and FQNNGV. V lost 5 bases and J lost 1 base, and the count of bases not matched to a germline gene is 10. Library preparation employed 5' RACE. Instrument on record: Illumina HiSeq 2000. Template switching introduced a universal primer binding site; the final cDNA contained a unique molecular identifier, enabling accurate counting of TCR cDNA molecules. Specific primers in the conserved constant-segment region were used to synthesize first-strand cDNA for TCR alpha and beta chains. Each cDNA library was double barcoded, with a SMART-Mk sample barcode plus Illumina barcodes, to control for contamination. TruSeq adapter sequences, together with Illumina sample barcodes, were added in two successive PCR steps. The Illumina HiSeq platform was used with custom primers to sequence TCR alpha and beta cDNA libraries. Processing in the source paper ran as follows. MiGEC was used to process raw reads and extract unique molecular identifiers, and MiXCR was used to find CDR3 positions. Recombination models were inferred per individual with the repgenHMM and IGoR tools using an EM algorithm. Shared clonotype analysis was performed with the tcR package in R, normalizing sharing by the product of cloneset sizes. To study raw recombination free of thymic and clonal selection effects, out-of-frame nonproductive sequences were analyzed. The raw public reads went through TCRdb reprocessing: fastp at Q25, MiXCR clone calling, in-frame beta chains kept. Records with the same CDR3 protein are collapsed into one entry carrying the most frequent genes and DNA. The V and J calls were not made by the authors but by TCRdb's processing. The sample table lists approximately 600,000 distinct CDR3 sequences, 7% to 7.5% of them with a count of one. The ten largest clones represent about 1.5% of the sample.

Overall study outcomes, separate from this receptor: Invariant T cells such as MAIT and iNKT could partly confound zero-insertion analyses, although diverse VJ usage argued against such confounding for most clonotypes. Because the same donors could not be followed over many years, the conclusions depended on cross-sectional statistical analysis. In monozygotic twins, recombination models systematically underestimated out-of-frame TCR alpha sharing, but the models matched the sharing seen between unrelated individuals. Compared with coincidental sharing between unrelated individuals, an excess of low generation-probability sequences was observed among out-of-frame TCR alpha sequences shared between twins. In beta out-of-frame sequences, excess twin sharing was weaker, because having fewer shared sequences lowered the signal-to-noise ratio. Fewer insertions were carried by abundant cord blood beta clonotypes, a similar but weaker trend appeared in young adult naive repertoires, and no such trend appeared in memory repertoires.

Worth noting for this clonotype: No antigen is known for it. Base-call qualities are not available, and no considerably larger clone is one nucleotide away.

All donors were healthy Caucasians. Three pairs of female monozygotic twins, all aged about 18 to 30 years, made up the twin cohort. Peripheral blood mononuclear cells were the source from which RNA for the TCR libraries was isolated. These same data were also listed under a study on yellow fever vaccine responses in identical twins. The other study reports the following: The authors reported that the T cell response to vaccination in identical twins appeared partly convergent and partly personalized. In the study, vaccine-responding T cell clones were precisely tracked in identical twins.

Recombination connected TRBV11-2 to TRBJ2-1, with TRBD2 identical over 11 junction bases. The specimen was PBMCs. This receptor was obtained from a woman aged 18-29 years in good health. The DNA is as follows: TGTGCCAGCAGCATGATTAGCGGGGGGGCTGGGTCCTACAATGAGCAGTTCTTC. This translates into CASSMISGGAGSYNEQFF.